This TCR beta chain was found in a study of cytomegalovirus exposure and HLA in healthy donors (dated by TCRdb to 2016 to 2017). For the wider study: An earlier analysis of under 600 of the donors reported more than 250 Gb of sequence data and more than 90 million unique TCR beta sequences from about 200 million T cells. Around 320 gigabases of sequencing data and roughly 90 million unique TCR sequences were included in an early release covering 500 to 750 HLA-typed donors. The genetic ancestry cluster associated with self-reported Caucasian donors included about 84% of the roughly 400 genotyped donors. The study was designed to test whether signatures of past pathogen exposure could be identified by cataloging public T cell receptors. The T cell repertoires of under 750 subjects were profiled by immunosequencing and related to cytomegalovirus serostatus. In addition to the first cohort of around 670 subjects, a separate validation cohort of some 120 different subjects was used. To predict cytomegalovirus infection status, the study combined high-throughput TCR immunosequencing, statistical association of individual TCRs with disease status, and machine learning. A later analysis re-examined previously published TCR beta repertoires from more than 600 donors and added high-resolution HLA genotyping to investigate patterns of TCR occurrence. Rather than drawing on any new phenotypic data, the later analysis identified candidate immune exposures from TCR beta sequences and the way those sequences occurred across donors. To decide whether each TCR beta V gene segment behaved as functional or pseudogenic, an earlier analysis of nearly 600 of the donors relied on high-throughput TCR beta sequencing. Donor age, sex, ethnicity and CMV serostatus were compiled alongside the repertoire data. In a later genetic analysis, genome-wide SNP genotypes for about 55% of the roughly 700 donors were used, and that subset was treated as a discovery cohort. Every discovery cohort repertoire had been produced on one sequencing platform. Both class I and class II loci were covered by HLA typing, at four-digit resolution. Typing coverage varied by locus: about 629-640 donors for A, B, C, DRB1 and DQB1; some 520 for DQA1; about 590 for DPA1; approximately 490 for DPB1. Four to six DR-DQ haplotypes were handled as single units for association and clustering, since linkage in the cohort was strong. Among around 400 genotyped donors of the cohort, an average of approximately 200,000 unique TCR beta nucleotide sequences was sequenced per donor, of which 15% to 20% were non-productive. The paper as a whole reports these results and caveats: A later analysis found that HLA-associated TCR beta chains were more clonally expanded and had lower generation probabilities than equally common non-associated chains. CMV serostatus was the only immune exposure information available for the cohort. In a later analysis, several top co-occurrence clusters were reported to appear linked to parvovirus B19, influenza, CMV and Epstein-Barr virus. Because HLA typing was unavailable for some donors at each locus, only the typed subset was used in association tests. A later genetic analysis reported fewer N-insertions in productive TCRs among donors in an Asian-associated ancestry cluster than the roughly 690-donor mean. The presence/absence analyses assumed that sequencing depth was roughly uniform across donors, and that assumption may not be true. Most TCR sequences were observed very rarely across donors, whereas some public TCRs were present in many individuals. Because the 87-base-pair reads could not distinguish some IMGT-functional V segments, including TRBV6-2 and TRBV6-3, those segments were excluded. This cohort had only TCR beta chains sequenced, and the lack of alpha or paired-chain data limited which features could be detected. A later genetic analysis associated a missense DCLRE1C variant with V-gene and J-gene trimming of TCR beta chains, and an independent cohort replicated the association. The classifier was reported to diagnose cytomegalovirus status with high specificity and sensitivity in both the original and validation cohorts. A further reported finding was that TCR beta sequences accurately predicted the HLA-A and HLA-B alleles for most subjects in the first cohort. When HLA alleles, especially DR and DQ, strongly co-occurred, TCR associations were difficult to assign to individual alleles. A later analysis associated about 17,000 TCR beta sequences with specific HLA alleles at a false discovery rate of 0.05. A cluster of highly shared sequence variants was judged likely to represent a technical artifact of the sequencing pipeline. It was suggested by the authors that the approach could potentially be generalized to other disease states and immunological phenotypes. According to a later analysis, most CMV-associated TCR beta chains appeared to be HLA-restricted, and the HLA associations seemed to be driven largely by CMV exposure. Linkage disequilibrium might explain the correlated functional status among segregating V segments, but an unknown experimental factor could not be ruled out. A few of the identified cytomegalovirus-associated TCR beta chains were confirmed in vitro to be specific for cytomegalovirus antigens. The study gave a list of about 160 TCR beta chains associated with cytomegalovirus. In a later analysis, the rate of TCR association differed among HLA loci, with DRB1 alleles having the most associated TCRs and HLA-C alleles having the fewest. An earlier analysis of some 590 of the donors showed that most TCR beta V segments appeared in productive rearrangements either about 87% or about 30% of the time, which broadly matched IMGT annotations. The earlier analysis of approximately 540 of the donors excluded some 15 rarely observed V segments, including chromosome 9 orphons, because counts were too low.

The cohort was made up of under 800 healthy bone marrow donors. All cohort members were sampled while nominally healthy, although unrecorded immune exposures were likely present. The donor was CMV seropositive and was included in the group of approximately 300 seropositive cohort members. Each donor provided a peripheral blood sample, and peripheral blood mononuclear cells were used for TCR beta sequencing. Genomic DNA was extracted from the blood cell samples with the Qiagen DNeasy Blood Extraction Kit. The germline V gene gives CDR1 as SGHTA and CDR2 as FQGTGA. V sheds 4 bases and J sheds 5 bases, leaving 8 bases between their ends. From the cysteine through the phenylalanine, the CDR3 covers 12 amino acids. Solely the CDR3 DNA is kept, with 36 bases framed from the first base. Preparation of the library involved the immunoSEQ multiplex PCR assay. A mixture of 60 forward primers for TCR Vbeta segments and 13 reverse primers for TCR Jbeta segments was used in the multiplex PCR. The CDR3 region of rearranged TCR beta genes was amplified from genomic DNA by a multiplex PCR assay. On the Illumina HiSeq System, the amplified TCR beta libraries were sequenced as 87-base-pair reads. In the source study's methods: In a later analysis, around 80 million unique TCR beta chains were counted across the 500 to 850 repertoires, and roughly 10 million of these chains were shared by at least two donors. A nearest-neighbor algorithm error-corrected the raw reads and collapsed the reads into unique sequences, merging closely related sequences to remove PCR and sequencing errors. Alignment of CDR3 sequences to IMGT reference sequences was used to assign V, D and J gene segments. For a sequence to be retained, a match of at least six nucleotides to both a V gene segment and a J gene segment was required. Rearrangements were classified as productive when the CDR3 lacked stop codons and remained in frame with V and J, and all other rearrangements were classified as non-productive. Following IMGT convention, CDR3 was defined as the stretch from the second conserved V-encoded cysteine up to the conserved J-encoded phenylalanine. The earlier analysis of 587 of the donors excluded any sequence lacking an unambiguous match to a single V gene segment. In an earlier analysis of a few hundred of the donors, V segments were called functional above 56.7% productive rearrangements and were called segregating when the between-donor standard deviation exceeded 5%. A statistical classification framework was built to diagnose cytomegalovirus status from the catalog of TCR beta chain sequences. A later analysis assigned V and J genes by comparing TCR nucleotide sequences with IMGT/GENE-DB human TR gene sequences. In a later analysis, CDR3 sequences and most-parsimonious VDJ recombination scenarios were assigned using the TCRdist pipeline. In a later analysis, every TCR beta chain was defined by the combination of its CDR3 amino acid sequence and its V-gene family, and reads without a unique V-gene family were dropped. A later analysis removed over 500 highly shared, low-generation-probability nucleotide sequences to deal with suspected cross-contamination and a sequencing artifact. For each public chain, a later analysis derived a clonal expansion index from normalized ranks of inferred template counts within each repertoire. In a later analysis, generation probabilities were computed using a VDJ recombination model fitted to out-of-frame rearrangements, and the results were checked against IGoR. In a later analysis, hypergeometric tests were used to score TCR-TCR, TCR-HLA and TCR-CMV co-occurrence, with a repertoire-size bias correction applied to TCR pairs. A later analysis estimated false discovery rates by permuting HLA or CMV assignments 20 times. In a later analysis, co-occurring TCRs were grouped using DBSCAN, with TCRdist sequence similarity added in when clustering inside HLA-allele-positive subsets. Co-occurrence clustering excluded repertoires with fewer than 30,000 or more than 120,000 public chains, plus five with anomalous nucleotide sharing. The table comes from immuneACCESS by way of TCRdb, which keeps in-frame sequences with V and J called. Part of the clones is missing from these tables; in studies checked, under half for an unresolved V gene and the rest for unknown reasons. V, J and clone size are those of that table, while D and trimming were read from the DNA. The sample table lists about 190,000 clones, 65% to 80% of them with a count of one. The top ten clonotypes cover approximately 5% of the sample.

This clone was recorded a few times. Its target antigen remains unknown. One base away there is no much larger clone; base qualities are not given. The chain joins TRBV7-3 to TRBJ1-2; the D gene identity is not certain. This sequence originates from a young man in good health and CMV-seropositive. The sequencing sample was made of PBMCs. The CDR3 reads CASSSGGYGYTF. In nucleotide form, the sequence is TGTGCCAGCAGCTCCGGCGGTTATGGCTACACCTTC.